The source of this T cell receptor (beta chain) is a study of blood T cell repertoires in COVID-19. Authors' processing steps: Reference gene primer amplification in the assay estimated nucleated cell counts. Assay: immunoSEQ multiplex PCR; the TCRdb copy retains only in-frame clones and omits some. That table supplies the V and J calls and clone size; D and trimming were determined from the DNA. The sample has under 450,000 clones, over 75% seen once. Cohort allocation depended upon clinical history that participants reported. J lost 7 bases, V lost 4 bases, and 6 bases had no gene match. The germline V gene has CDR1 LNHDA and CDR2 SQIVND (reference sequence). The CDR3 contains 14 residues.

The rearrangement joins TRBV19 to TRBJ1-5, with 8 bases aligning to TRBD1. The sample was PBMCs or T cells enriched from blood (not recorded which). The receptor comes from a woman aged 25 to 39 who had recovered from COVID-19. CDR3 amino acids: CASSTDRVVQPQHF. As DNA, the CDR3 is TGTGCCAGTAGTACGGACAGGGTTGTCCAGCCCCAGCATTTT.